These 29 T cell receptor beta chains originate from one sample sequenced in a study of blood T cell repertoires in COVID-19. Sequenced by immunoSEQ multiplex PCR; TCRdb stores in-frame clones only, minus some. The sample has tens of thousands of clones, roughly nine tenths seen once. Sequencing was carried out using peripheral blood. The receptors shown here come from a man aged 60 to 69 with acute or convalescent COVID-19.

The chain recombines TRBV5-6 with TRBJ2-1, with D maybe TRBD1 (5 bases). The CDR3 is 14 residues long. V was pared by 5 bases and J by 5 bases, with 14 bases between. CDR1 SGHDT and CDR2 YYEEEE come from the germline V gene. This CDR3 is CASSWTSQDNEQFF. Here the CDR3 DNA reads TGTGCCAGCAGTTGGACATCCCAAGACAATGAGCAGTTCTTC. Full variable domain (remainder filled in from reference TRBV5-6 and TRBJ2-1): DAGVTQSPTHLIKTRGQQVTLRCSPKSGHDTVSWYQQALGQGPQFIFQYYEEEERQRGNFPDRFSGHQFPNYSSELNVNALLLGDSALYLCASSWTSQDNEQFFGPGTRLTVL.

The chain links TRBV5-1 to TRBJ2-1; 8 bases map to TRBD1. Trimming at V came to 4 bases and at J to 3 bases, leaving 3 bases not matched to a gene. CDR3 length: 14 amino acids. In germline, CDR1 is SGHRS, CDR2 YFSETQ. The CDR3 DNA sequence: TGCGCCAGCAGCCAGGACAGGGACTACAATGAGCAGTTCTTC. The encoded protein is CASSQDRDYNEQFF.

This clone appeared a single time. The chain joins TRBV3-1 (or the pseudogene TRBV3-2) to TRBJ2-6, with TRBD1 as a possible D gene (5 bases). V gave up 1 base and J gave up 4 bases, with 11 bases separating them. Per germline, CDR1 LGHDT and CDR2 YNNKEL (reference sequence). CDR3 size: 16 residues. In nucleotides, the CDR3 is TGTGCCAGCAGCCAAGGGGCAGGGAACGGGGCCAACGTCCTGACTTTC. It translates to CASSQGAGNGANVLTF.

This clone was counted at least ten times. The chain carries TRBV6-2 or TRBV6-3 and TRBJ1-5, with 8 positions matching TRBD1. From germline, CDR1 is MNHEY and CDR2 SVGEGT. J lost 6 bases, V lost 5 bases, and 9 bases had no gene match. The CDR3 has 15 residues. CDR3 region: CASSLDRGDAQPQHF. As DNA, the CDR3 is TGTGCCAGCAGTCTTGACAGGGGTGATGCTCAGCCCCAGCATTTT.

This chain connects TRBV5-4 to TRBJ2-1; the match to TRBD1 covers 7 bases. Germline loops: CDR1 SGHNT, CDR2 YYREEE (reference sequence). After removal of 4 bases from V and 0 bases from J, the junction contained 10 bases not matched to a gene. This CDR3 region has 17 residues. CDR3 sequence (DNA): TGTGCCAGCAGCCCGCGCCTACAGGGGATCTCCTACAATGAGCAGTTCTTC. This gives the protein CASSPRLQGISYNEQFF.

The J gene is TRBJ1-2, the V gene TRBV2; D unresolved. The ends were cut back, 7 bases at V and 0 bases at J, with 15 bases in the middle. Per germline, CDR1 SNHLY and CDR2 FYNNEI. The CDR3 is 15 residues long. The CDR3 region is CASNVDAQANYGYTF. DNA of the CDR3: TGTGCCAGCAATGTAGATGCCCAAGCTAACTATGGCTACACCTTC.

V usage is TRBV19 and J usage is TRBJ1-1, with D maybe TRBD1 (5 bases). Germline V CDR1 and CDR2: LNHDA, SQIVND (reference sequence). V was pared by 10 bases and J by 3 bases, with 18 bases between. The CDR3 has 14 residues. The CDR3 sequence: CATPGVPRDTEAFF. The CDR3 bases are TGTGCCACCCCGGGGGTGCCACGCGACACTGAAGCTTTCTTT.

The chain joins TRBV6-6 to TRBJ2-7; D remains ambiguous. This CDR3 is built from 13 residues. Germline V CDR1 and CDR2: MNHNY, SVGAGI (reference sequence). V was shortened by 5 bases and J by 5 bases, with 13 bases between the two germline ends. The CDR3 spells CASSPFSIHEQYF. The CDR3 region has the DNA TGTGCCAGCAGTCCCTTTAGTATCCACGAGCAGTACTTC.

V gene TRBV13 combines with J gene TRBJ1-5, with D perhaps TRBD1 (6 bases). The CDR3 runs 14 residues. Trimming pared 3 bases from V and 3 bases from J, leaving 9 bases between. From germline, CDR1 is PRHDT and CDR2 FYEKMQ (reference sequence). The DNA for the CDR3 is TGTGCCAGCAGCTTTCAGGGGCCCAATCAGCCCCAGCATTTT. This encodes CASSFQGPNQPQHF.

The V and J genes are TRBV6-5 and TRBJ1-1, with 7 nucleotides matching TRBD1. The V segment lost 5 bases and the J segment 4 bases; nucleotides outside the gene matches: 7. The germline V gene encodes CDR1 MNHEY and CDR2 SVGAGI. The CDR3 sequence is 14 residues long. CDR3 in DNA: TGTGCCAGCAGTACCAGACAGGGAACCACTGAAGCTTTCTTT. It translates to CASSTRQGTTEAFF.

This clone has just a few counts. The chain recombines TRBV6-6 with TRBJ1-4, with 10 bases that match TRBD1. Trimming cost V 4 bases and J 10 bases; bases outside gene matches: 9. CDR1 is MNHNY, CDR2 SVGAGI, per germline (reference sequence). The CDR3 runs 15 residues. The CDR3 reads CASSLSGTGAGKLFF. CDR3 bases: TGTGCCAGCAGTTTATCCGGGACAGGGGCCGGAAAACTGTTTTTT.

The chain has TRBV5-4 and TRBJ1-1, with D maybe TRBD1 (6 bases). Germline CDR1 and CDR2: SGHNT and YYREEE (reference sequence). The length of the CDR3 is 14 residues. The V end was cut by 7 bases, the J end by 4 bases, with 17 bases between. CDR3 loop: CASSWNRVGTEAFF. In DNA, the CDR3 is TGTGCCAGCTCCTGGAACAGGGTAGGCACTGAAGCTTTCTTT.

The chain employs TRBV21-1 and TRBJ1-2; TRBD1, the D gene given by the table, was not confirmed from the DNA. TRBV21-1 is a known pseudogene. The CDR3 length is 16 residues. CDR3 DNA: TGTGCCAGCAGCAAATTTAGGTGGGGCAGGAACTATGGCTACACCTTC. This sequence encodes CASSKFRWGRNYGYTF.

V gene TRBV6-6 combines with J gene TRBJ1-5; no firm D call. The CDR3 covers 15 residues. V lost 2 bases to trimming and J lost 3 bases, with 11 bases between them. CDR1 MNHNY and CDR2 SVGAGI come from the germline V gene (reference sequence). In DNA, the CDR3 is TGTGCCAGCAGTTACCCGCCGGGTCACAATCAGCCCCAGCATTTT. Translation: CASSYPPGHNQPQHF.

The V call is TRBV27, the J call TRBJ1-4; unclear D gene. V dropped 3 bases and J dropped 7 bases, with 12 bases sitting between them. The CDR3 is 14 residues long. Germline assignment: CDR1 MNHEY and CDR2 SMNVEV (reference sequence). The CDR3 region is CASSFEGASEKLFF. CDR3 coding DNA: TGTGCCAGCAGTTTCGAGGGTGCCAGTGAAAAACTGTTTTTT. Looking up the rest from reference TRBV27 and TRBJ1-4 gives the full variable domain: EAQVTQNPRYLITVTGKKLTVTCSQNMNHEYMSWYRQDPGLGLRQIYYSMNVEVTDKGDVPEGYKVSRKEKRNFPLILESPSPNQTSLYFCASSFEGASEKLFFGSGTQLSVL.

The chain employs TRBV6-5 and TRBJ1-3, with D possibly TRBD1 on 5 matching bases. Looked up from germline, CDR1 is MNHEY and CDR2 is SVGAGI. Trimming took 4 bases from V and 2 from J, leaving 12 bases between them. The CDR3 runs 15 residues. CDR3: CASSSLRTPGNTIYF. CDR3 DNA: TGTGCCAGCAGTTCACTCAGGACACCTGGAAACACCATATATTTT.

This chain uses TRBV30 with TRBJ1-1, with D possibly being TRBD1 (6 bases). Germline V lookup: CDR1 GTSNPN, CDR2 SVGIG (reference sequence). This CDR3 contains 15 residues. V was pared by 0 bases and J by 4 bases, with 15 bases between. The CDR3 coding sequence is TGTGCCTGGAGTGTACCCACAGGGATCGGCACTGAAGCTTTCTTT. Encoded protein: CAWSVPTGIGTEAFF.

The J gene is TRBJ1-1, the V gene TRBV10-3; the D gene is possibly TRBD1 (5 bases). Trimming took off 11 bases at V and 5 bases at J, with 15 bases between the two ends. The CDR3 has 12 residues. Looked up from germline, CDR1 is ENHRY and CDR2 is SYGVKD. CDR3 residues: CAAAGGVTEAFF. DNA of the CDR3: TGTGCCGCAGCGGGGGGAGTTACTGAAGCTTTCTTT.

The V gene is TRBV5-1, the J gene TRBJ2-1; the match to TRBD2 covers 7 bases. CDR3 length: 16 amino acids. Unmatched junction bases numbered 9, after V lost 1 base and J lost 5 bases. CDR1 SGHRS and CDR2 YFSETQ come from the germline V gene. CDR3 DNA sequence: TGCGCCAGCAGCTTGCAGTCCGGACTAGGGAACAATGAGCAGTTCTTC. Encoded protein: CASSLQSGLGNNEQFF.

The CDR3 region is CASSLGLAGGSVDTQYF. The CDR3 nucleotides are TGTGCCAGCAGCTTAGGACTAGCGGGGGGAAGTGTAGATACGCAGTATTTT. The chain recombines TRBV7-2 with TRBJ2-3; TRBD2 matches 13 bases. CDR3 length: 17 amino acids. J lost 5 bases, V lost 1 base, and 6 bases had no gene match. CDR1 is SGHTA, CDR2 FQGNSA, per germline. Together with reference TRBV7-2 and TRBJ2-3, the CDR3 gives the full variable domain: GAGVSQSPSNKVTEKGKDVELRCDPISGHTALYWYRQSLGQGLEFLIYFQGNSAPDKSGLPSDRFSAERTGGSVSTLTIQRTQQEDSAVYLCASSLGLAGGSVDTQYFGPGTRLTVL.

CDR3 DNA sequence: TGTGCCAGCAGCTCGTATACGGGGAATGAAAAACTGTTTTTT. This translates into CASSSYTGNEKLFF. V is TRBV7-9 and J is TRBJ1-4; no clear D. V was clipped by 4 bases and J by 5 bases, with 11 bases between them. Germline values: CDR1 SEHNR, CDR2 FQNEAQ (reference sequence). This CDR3 is built from 14 residues.

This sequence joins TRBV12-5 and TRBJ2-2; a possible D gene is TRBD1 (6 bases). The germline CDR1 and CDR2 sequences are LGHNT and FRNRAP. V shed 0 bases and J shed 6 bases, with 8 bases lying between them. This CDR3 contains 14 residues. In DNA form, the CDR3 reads TGTGCTAGTGGTTTGGTGACAGGCCCCGGGGAGCTGTTTTTT. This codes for CASGLVTGPGELFF.

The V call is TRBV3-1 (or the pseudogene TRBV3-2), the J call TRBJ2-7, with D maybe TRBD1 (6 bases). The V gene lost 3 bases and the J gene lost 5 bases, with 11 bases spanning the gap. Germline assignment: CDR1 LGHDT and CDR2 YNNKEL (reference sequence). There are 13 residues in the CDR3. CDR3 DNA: TGTGCCAGCAGCCACAGGGGTCCCAACGAGCAGTACTTC. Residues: CASSHRGPNEQYF.

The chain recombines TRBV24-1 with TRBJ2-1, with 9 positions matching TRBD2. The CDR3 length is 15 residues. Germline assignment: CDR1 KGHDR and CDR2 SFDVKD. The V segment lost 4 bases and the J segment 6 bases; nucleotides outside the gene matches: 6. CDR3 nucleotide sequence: TGTGCCACCAGTGAGGGCGCGGGGGGGCTCAATGAGCAGTTCTTC. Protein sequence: CATSEGAGGLNEQFF.

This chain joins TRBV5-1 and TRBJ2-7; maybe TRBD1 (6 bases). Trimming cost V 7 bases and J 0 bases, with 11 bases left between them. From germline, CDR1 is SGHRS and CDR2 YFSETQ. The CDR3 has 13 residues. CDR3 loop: CASRRDTSYEQYF. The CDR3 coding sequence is TGCGCCAGCCGCCGGGACACCTCCTACGAGCAGTACTTC.

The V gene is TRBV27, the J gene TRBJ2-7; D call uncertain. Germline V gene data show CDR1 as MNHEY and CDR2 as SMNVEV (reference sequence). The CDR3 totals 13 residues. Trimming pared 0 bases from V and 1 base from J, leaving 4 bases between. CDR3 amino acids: CASSLSTSYEQYF. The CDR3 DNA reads TGTGCCAGCAGTTTATCAACTTCCTACGAGCAGTACTTC.

CDR3 bases: TGTGCCAGCTCACCGTTAGGACAGGGGATCTCCTACGAGCAGTACTTC. It codes for CASSPLGQGISYEQYF. V is TRBV18 and J is TRBJ2-7, with 9 bases matching TRBD1. J gave up 0 bases and V 3 bases, and 6 bases lay outside the gene matches. Germline loops: CDR1 KGHSH, CDR2 LQKENI. The CDR3 loop spans 16 amino acids.

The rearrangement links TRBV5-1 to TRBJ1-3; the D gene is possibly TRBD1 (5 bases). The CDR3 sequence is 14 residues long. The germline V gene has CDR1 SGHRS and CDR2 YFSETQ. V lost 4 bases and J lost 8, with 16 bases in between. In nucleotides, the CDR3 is TGCGCCAGCAGCCTAGGACATGTAGGAGACACCATATATTTT. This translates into CASSLGHVGDTIYF.

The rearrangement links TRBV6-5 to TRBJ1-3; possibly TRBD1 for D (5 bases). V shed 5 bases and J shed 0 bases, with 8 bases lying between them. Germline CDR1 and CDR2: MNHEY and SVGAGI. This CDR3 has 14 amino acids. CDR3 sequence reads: CASSTGGSGNTIYF. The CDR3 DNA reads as TGTGCCAGCAGTACGGGGGGCTCTGGAAACACCATATATTTT.